This TCR beta chain appears in the sequencing data of a study of blood T cell repertoires in COVID-19. Study-level information: Researchers got acute and convalescent COVID-19 samples from the United States, Italy and Spain. Sources were T cells, B-cell-depleted T cells, or PBMCs; the material itself was cDNA or gDNA.

In the authors' workflow: Amplifying reference gene primers gave estimates of nucleated cell counts. Data came from immunoSEQ multiplex PCR; TCRdb stores just in-frame clones and leaves some out. That table supplies the V and J calls and clone size; D and trimming were determined from the DNA. The table shows tens of thousands of clones, with about nine tenths occurring only once. This CDR3 is 19 amino acids long. Trimming cost V 0 bases and J 7 bases; bases outside gene matches: 11. Germline V gene lookup returns CDR1 MGHRA and CDR2 YSYEKL. The sample consisted of peripheral blood. This sequence joins TRBV4-1 and TRBJ2-4; TRBD2 agrees at 14 bases. The clonotype was recovered from a woman in her 30s in a cohort sampled during active COVID-19. DNA for the CDR3: TGCGCCAGCAGCCAAGAGAGGGGGCGACTAGCGGGAGGGGGGAACATTCAGTACTTC. Protein: CASSQERGRLAGGGNIQYF.